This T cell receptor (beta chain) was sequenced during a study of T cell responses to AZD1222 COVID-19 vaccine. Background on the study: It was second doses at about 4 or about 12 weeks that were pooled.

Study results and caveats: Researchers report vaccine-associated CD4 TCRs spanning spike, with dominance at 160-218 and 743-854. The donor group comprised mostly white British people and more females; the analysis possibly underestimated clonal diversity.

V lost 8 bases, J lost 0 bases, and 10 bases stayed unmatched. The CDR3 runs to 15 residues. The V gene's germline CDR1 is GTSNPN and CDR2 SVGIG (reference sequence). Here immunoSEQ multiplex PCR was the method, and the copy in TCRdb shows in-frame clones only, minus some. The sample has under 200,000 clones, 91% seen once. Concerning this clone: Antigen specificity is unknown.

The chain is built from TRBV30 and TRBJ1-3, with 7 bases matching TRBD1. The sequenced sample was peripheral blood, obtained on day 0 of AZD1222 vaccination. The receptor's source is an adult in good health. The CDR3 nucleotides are TGTGCCGGACGGGACAGCGATTACTCTGGAAACACCATATATTTT. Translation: CAGRDSDYSGNTIYF.